This entry lists 5 T cell receptor beta chains sequenced from one sample in a study of cytomegalovirus exposure and HLA in healthy donors. The PCR ran on 60 Vbeta and 13 Jbeta primers. TCRdb's table, derived via immunoSEQ multiplex PCR, lists solely in-frame clones and lacks some. The table records 150,000 to 200,000 clones, 75% to 85% of them present only once. Sequences were obtained from PBMCs. The receptors derive from a woman in her forties or fifties in good health and CMV-seronegative.

The chain links TRBV6-5 to TRBJ1-1, with 8 bases fitting TRBD1. J was trimmed by 1 base and V by 5 bases; bases with no gene match: 6. The CDR3 length is 15 residues. CDR1 and CDR2 (germline): MNHEY, SVGAGI. CDR3 sequence reads: CASSVSTGGNTEAFF. CDR3 DNA sequence: TGTGCCAGCAGTGTCTCTACAGGGGGGAACACTGAAGCTTTCTTT.

The chain has TRBV5-1 and TRBJ2-3; TRBD2 agrees at 7 bases. The junction had 6 bases not matched to a gene; V was cut back by 0 bases and J by 2 bases. Germline CDR1 and CDR2: SGHRS and YFSETQ. This CDR3 spans 16 amino acids. The CDR3 loop reads CASSLVPGGSTDTQYF. For the CDR3, the DNA is TGCGCCAGCAGCTTGGTTCCGGGGGGATCCACAGATACGCAGTATTTT.

CDR3 amino acids: CASSINGITYEQYF. The CDR3 DNA is TGTGCCAGTAGTATTAACGGGATCACCTACGAGCAGTACTTC. V usage is TRBV19 and J usage is TRBJ2-7; tentatively, D is TRBD2 (5 bases). The CDR3 extends over 14 amino acids. The V gene's germline CDR1 is LNHDA and CDR2 SQIVND (reference sequence). Trimming removed 3 bases from V and 2 bases from J, with 11 bases in between.

The CDR3 is CASSSSGGALETQYF. For the CDR3, the DNA is TGTGCCAGCAGCAGTAGCGGGGGGGCTTTGGAGACCCAGTACTTC. J is TRBJ2-5 and V is TRBV7-2; 11 positions match TRBD2. The V gene end was trimmed by 5 bases and the J gene end by 5 bases; junction bases not matched to a gene: 7. The CDR3 totals 15 residues. Germline V gene lookup returns CDR1 SGHTA and CDR2 FQGNSA.

There are a few counts of this clone. The chain links TRBV18 to TRBJ2-7; 7 bases agree with TRBD1. Trimming at V came to 3 bases and at J to 1 base, leaving 9 bases not matched to a gene. This CDR3 contains 16 residues. Germline V gives CDR1 KGHSH, CDR2 LQKENI. The CDR3 sequence is CASSPPRQGESYEQYF. In DNA form, the CDR3 reads TGTGCCAGCTCACCCCCCCGACAGGGTGAGTCCTACGAGCAGTACTTC.